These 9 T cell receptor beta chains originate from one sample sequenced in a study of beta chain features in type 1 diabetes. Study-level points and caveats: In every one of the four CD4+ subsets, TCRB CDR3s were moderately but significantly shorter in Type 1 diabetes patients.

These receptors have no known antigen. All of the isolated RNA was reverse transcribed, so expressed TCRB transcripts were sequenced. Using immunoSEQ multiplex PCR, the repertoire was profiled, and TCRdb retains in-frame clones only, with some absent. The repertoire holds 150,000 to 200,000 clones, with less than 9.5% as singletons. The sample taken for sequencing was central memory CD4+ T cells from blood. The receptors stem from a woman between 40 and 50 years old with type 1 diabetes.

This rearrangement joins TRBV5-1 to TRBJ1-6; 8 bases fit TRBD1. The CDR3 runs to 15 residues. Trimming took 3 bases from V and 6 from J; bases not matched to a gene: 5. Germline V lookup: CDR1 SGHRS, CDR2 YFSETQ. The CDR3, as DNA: TGCGCCAGCAGCTCCGGACAGGGAGGTAATTCACCCCTCCACTTT. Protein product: CASSSGQGGNSPLHF.

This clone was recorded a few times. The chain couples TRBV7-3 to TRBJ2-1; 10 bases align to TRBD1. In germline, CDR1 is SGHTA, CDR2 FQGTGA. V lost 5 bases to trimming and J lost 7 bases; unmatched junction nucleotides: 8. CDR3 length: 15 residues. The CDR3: CASSPQGQGMNEQFF. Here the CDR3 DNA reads TGTGCCAGCAGCCCACAGGGACAGGGGATGAATGAGCAGTTCTTC.

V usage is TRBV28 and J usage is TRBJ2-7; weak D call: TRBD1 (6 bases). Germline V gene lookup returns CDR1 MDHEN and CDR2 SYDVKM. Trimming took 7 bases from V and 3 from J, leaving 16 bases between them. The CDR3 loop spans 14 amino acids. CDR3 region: CASTPGTRDYEQYF. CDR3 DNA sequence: TGTGCCAGCACCCCCGGGACAAGAGACTACGAGCAGTACTTC.

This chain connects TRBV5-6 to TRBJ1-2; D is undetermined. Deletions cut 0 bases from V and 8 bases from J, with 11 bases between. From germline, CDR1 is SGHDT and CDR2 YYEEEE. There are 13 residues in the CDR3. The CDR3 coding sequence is TGTGCCAGCAGCTTGGACGGGTTCGACGGCTACACCTTC. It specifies CASSLDGFDGYTF.

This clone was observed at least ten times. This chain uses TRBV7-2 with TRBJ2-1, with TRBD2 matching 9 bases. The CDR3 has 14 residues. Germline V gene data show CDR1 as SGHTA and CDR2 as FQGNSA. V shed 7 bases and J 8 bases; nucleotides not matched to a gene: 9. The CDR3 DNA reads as TGTGCCAGCAAGAGAGCGGGGGGCTTAGATGAGCAGTTCTTC. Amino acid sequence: CASKRAGGLDEQFF.

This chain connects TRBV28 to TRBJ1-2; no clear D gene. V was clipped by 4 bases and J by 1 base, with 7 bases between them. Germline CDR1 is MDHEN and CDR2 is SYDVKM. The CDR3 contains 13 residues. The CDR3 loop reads CASSSTGNYGYTF. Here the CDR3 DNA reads TGTGCCAGCAGTTCGACGGGTAACTATGGCTACACCTTC.

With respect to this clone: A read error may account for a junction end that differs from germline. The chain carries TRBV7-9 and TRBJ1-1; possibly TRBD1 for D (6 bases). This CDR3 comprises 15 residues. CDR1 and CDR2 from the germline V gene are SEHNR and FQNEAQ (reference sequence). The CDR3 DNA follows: TGCGCCAGCAGCATACGGGACACCCGGAACACTGAAGCTTTCTTT. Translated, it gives CASSIRDTRNTEAFF.

The CDR3 nucleotides read TGTGCCAGCAGTTCAGGCGGGGTGGGACGGAACTATGGCTACACCTTC. Its translation is CASSSGGVGRNYGYTF. The V call is TRBV28, the J call TRBJ1-2; possible D gene TRBD1, 5 bases. Per the germline V gene, CDR1 is MDHEN and CDR2 is SYDVKM. Trimming took 4 bases from V and 2 from J, leaving 17 bases between them. The CDR3 length is 16 residues.

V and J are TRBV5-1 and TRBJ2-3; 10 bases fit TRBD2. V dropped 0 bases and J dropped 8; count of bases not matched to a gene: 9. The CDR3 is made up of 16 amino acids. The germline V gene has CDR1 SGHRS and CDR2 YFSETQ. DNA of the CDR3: TGCGCCAGCAGCTTGGGGGCACTAGCGGGGAAGGGTACGCAGTATTTT. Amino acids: CASSLGALAGKGTQYF.